This TCR beta chain came from a study of response to subunit inactivated influenza vaccine. CDR3 size: 13 residues. The germline CDR1 and CDR2 sequences are LGHDT and YNNKEL (reference sequence). V was clipped by 4 bases and J by 10 bases, with 13 bases between them. TCRdb passed the RT-PCR reads through MiXCR, listing each CDR3 protein once. The table shows roughly 540,000 distinct CDR3 sequences, with around a quarter occurring only once. These data were also filed under a second study, of T cells expressing NK-cell markers. That publication notes: For TCR beta, cDNA was produced by 5'RACE template switching with UMIs. Repertoire data for TCR beta were derived from sorted T cells (CD3+CD56+NKG2C+, CD3+CD56+NKG2C- and CD3+CD56-NKG2C+). There were a handful of donors in whom these clonotypes also led the CD3+CD56-NKG2C+ fraction.

The rearrangement links TRBV3-1 to TRBJ1-4; no definite D call. The receptor's source is a man aged 50 to 59 who received an inactivated influenza vaccine. The sequenced sample was CD4+ T cells sorted from PBMCs, obtained 11 to 12 days after vaccination. The CDR3 sequence is CASSLGSAGKLFF. CDR3 nucleotides: TGTGCCAGCAGCCTCGGCAGCGCGGGAAAACTGTTTTTT.